This T cell receptor beta chain was captured by sequencing in a study of long-term antiretroviral therapy in people with HIV. A v3.0 immunoSEQ assay was performed at survey level. Here immunoSEQ multiplex PCR was the method, and the copy in TCRdb shows in-frame clones only, minus some. The sample has about 24,000 clones, 85% to 90% seen once; the top ten hold under 9.5%. Trimming left V 8 bases short and J 6 bases short, with 17 bases between. CDR1 and CDR2 (germline): MNHEY, SMNVEV (reference sequence). This CDR3 comprises 14 residues. Source: unsorted PBMCs, taken 1.8 years before starting antiretroviral therapy. The TCR comes from a woman aged 25-40 years with HIV. V is TRBV27 and J is TRBJ1-5, with D possibly matching TRBD1 (6 bases). This chain's CDR3 is CASLEEGGSQPQHF. DNA of the CDR3: TGTGCCAGCCTTGAGGAGGGGGGCAGTCAGCCCCAGCATTTT.